These 28 T cell receptor beta chains came from one sample sequenced in a study of cytomegalovirus exposure and HLA in healthy donors. Clones were sequenced by immunoSEQ multiplex PCR, and TCRdb holds only the in-frame ones, with some missing. The table records a few hundred thousand clones, over 80% of them present only once. Sequences were obtained from PBMCs. Source of these receptors: a woman in her twenties or thirties in good health and CMV-seropositive.

This clone has only one observation. The chain recombines TRBV28 with TRBJ1-1; 7 bases are a match to TRBD1. From germline, CDR1 is MDHEN and CDR2 SYDVKM. This CDR3 region has 14 residues. The ends lost 8 bases at V and 4 bases at J; junction bases unmatched: 10. CDR3 sequence (DNA): TGTGCCAGCCGCCCGGCAGGGGGATCCACTGAAGCTTTCTTT. Protein product: CASRPAGGSTEAFF.

V gene TRBV2 combines with J gene TRBJ1-2; 8 nucleotides align to TRBD1. Germline lookup yields CDR1 SNHLY and CDR2 FYNNEI. This CDR3 region has 18 residues. V was pared by 7 bases and J by 7 bases, with 23 bases of the junction left unmatched. In nucleotides, the CDR3 is TGTGCCAGCAATAGACAGGGGCACGGAGGGGAGGTAGTTCCTGGCTACACCTTC. Its protein is CASNRQGHGGEVVPGYTF. Filled out from reference TRBV2 and TRBJ1-2, the complete variable domain reads EPEVTQTPSHQVTQMGQEVILRCVPISNHLYFYWYRQILGQKVEFLVSFYNNEISEKSEIFDDQFSVERPDGSNFTLKIRSTKLEDSAMYFCASNRQGHGGEVVPGYTFGSGTRLTVV.

This rearrangement joins TRBV7-6 to TRBJ1-1; TRBD1 matches at 8 bases. The V segment lost 4 bases and the J segment 4 bases; nucleotides outside the gene matches: 8. Looked up from germline, CDR1 is SGHVS and CDR2 is FNYEAQ. The CDR3 runs to 15 residues. The CDR3: CASSSTGGPVTEAFF. The CDR3 DNA follows: TGTGCCAGCAGCTCCACAGGGGGGCCGGTCACTGAAGCTTTCTTT.

The gene calls are TRBV30 and TRBJ2-7, with D possibly TRBD2 on 6 matching bases. The CDR3 covers 18 residues. Germline CDR1 GTSNPN, CDR2 SVGIG (reference sequence). Deletions cut 2 bases from V and 2 bases from J, with 25 bases between. In DNA, the CDR3 is TGTGCCTGGAGTCCCGCGGGATTTCAGTCAGGGCGACCCTACGAGCAGTACTTC. This translates into CAWSPAGFQSGRPYEQYF.

This clone was counted a single time. The V and J genes are TRBV5-1 and TRBJ1-1; no clear D. The CDR3 is 13 amino acids. Between the trimmed V and J ends, which lost 5 bases and 1 base, there was a span of 9 bases. Germline-derived CDR1 and CDR2 are SGHRS and YFSETQ. DNA of the CDR3: TGCGCCAGCAGAGAGGGAAGGAACACTGAAGCTTTCTTT. Its translation: CASREGRNTEAFF.

The chain is built from TRBV11-3 and TRBJ2-1, with D possibly matching TRBD2 (7 bases). Germline V gives CDR1 SGHNT, CDR2 YENEEA. The V gene lost 4 bases and the J gene lost 0 bases, with 19 bases spanning the gap. The CDR3 has 18 residues. CDR3 sequence reads: CASSSGRGALSSYNEQFF. CDR3 DNA: TGTGCCAGCAGCTCTGGCCGGGGGGCCTTAAGCTCCTACAATGAGCAGTTCTTC.

This rearrangement joins TRBV4-3 to TRBJ2-7; D possibly corresponds to TRBD2 (6 bases). V was trimmed by 0 bases and J by 3 bases, leaving 12 bases between them. The germline CDR1 and CDR2 sequences are LGHNA and YSLEER. The CDR3 extends over 15 amino acids. The CDR3 DNA reads as TGCGCCAGCAGCCAAGACAGTATCGGGGGCTACGAGCAGTACTTC. Amino acid sequence: CASSQDSIGGYEQYF.

The chain couples TRBV29-1 to TRBJ2-1; 9 positions match TRBD2. CDR3 size: 17 residues. The ends lost 6 bases at V and 3 bases at J; junction bases unmatched: 15. CDR1 SQVTM and CDR2 ANQGSEA come from the germline V gene. The CDR3 sequence is CSVRRVAGVSHYNEQFF. The DNA for the CDR3 is TGCAGCGTGCGCAGGGTAGCGGGAGTGTCACACTACAATGAGCAGTTCTTC.

V usage is TRBV13 and J usage is TRBJ1-1; 7 bases agree with TRBD1. The V gene end was trimmed by 3 bases and the J gene end by 5 bases; junction bases not matched to a gene: 12. Germline values: CDR1 PRHDT, CDR2 FYEKMQ (reference sequence). This CDR3 comprises 16 residues. The CDR3 coding sequence is TGTGCCAGCAGCTTTGGTCCGACAGGGATCAATACTGAAGCTTTCTTT. Protein product: CASSFGPTGINTEAFF.

The chain joins TRBV5-1 to TRBJ1-1; 10 positions agree with TRBD1. The CDR3 extends over 14 amino acids. CDR1 and CDR2 (germline): SGHRS, YFSETQ. Unmatched junction bases numbered 13, after V lost 6 bases and J lost 11 bases. Written as DNA, the CDR3 is TGCGCCAGCACCTTCGGGGACAGGGGCTTTGCTGCTTTCTTT. The encoded protein is CASTFGDRGFAAFF.

This chain links TRBV27 with TRBJ1-5; D is undetermined. The V gene's germline CDR1 is MNHEY and CDR2 SMNVEV (reference sequence). The CDR3 loop spans 14 amino acids. V was trimmed by 5 bases and J by 2 bases, leaving 10 bases between them. The chain's CDR3 is CASSPSFGNQPQHF. The CDR3, as DNA: TGTGCCAGCAGTCCCTCTTTTGGCAATCAGCCCCAGCATTTT.

The CDR3: CASSEPPGGDEQFF. Written as DNA, the CDR3 is TGTGCCAGCAGCGAGCCCCCGGGCGGGGATGAGCAGTTCTTC. The chain joins TRBV9 to TRBJ2-1, with TRBD2 as a possible D gene (6 bases). In germline, CDR1 is SGDLS, CDR2 YYNGEE. Trimming took 3 bases from V and 8 from J, leaving 15 bases between them. The CDR3 sequence is 14 residues long.

Concerning this clone: Being one base from a much bigger clone, this may be a read error. The CDR3 DNA reads as TGTGCCAGCAGCCCGGGACAGGGGAACACTGAAGCTTTCTTT. Its translation is CASSPGQGNTEAFF. This chain uses TRBV6-4 with TRBJ1-1; 9 bases agree with TRBD1. The junction had 3 bases not matched to a gene; V was cut back by 6 bases and J by 1 base. Germline CDR1 reads MRHNA; CDR2 reads SNTAGT. This CDR3 comprises 14 residues.

The chain carries TRBV28 and TRBJ2-4, with 14 bases matching TRBD2. The germline gives CDR1 MDHEN, CDR2 SYDVKM. The V segment lost 6 bases and the J segment 14 bases; nucleotides outside the gene matches: 3. The CDR3 totals 12 residues. CDR3 nucleotides: TGTGCCAGCAGGGGACTAGCGGGAGTGAAGTACTTC. This gives the protein CASRGLAGVKYF.

The rearrangement links TRBV4-1 to TRBJ1-5, with D hard to call. Germline V gene sequence: CDR1 MGHRA, CDR2 YSYEKL. V lost 4 bases to trimming and J lost 4 bases, with 11 bases between them. This CDR3 is built from 14 residues. This chain's CDR3 is CASSPPGSNQPQHF. The CDR3 coding sequence is TGCGCCAGCAGCCCTCCGGGAAGTAATCAGCCCCAGCATTTT.

The table lists this clone with a few counts. CDR3 region: CASSFSTGLGYGYTF. The CDR3 DNA reads TGTGCCAGCAGTTTCTCGACAGGGCTCGGGTATGGCTACACCTTC. J is TRBJ1-2 and V is TRBV2; 7 bases align to TRBD1. This CDR3 is built from 15 residues. After removal of 5 bases from V and 5 bases from J, the junction contained 11 bases not matched to a gene. Per the germline V gene, CDR1 is SNHLY and CDR2 is FYNNEI. The full variable domain, with the rest looked up from reference TRBV2 and TRBJ1-2, is EPEVTQTPSHQVTQMGQEVILRCVPISNHLYFYWYRQILGQKVEFLVSFYNNEISEKSEIFDDQFSVERPDGSNFTLKIRSTKLEDSAMYFCASSFSTGLGYGYTFGSGTRLTVV.

This sequence joins TRBV6-5 and TRBJ1-1; D remains unclear. V lost 2 bases, J lost 2 bases, and 15 bases lay in between. In germline, CDR1 is MNHEY, CDR2 SVGAGI. The CDR3 is made up of 16 amino acids. CDR3 protein: CASSYETVEPNTEAFF. The DNA for the CDR3 is TGTGCCAGCAGTTACGAGACCGTTGAACCTAACACTGAAGCTTTCTTT.

The gene calls are TRBV4-2 and TRBJ2-7; D perhaps matches TRBD2 (6 bases). V dropped 0 bases and J dropped 2 bases, with 11 bases sitting between them. The CDR3 covers 15 residues. Germline V lookup: CDR1 LGHNA, CDR2 YNFKEQ. The CDR3 DNA sequence: TGTGCCAGCAGCCAAGAGGGCGGGAAGACCTACGAGCAGTACTTC. Translating gives CASSQEGGKTYEQYF.

The chain links TRBV7-9 to TRBJ2-3; 7 nucleotides line up with TRBD2. V trimming: 1 base; J trimming: 2 bases; junction bases outside the gene matches: 6. Germline V gene sequence: CDR1 SEHNR, CDR2 FQNEAQ (reference sequence). The CDR3 is 16 amino acids. CDR3 coding DNA: TGTGCCAGCAGCTTAGTGCTAGCGGAGGCCACAGATACGCAGTATTTT. This gives the protein CASSLVLAEATDTQYF.

The rearrangement joins TRBV7-8 to TRBJ1-4; D gene ambiguous. Per germline, CDR1 SGHVS and CDR2 FQNEAQ. V was pared by 4 bases and J by 4 bases, with 10 bases between. CDR3 length: 14 residues. The DNA for the CDR3 is TGTGCCAGCAGCTCCCAGAGGTTTAATGAAAAACTGTTTTTT. Encoded protein: CASSSQRFNEKLFF.

The chain couples TRBV27 to TRBJ1-1; TRBD1 aligns across 8 bases. The germline V gene encodes CDR1 MNHEY and CDR2 SMNVEV (reference sequence). V lost 1 base and J lost 4; bases outside the gene matches: 23. CDR3 length equals 21 residues. CDR3 loop: CASSLLGGRTGSELYGTEAFF. In DNA, the CDR3 is TGTGCCAGCAGTTTATTAGGGGGCCGGACAGGGTCGGAACTATATGGCACTGAAGCTTTCTTT.

This CDR3 reads CASSPRTGRESYNEQFF. The CDR3 DNA reads TGTGCCAGCTCACCCCGTACGGGGCGGGAGAGTTACAATGAGCAGTTCTTC. This sequence joins TRBV18 and TRBJ2-1, with TRBD2 matching 7 bases. The germline gives CDR1 KGHSH, CDR2 LQKENI. Germline trimming cut 3 bases from V and 4 bases from J; bases unmatched to any gene: 12. This CDR3 region has 17 residues. The full variable domain, in which reference TRBV18 and TRBJ2-1 provide the parts outside the CDR3, is NAGVMQNPRHLVRRRGQEARLRCSPMKGHSHVYWYRQLPEEGLKFMVYLQKENIIDESGMPKERFSAEFPKEGPSILRIQQVVRGDSAAYFCASSPRTGRESYNEQFFGPGTRLTVL.

This clone showed up just a few times. This chain links TRBV27 with TRBJ1-2, with no clear D. CDR3 length: 13 residues. V lost 2 bases and J 4 bases, leaving 8 bases between the germline ends. The V gene's germline CDR1 is MNHEY and CDR2 SMNVEV (reference sequence). This CDR3 reads CASSLAGFYGYTF. CDR3 DNA sequence: TGTGCCAGCAGTTTAGCGGGGTTCTATGGCTACACCTTC.

The chain uses TRBV19 and TRBJ2-7, with D tentatively TRBD1 or TRBD2 (5 bases each). This CDR3 region has 15 residues. CDR1 is LNHDA, CDR2 SQIVND, per germline (reference sequence). V was shortened by 6 bases and J by 4 bases, with 19 bases between the two germline ends. For the CDR3, the DNA is TGTGCCAGTAGCCAAACCCTGGGACGTCCGTACGAGCAGTACTTC. This codes for CASSQTLGRPYEQYF.

This chain connects TRBV5-4 to TRBJ2-7, with a possible D match to TRBD2 (6 bases). The germline V and J ends were trimmed by 0 bases and 0 bases, with 13 bases remaining between them. The germline V gene has CDR1 SGHNT and CDR2 YYREEE (reference sequence). The CDR3 is 16 amino acids. CDR3 DNA sequence: TGTGCCAGCAGCTTGGATCTAGCGTTCGTCTCCTACGAGCAGTACTTC. Translation gives CASSLDLAFVSYEQYF.

The rearrangement uses TRBV30 and TRBJ2-1; TRBD2 is a possible D gene (5 bases). The V end lost 2 bases, the J end lost 8 bases, and 16 bases lay between the germline ends. Germline CDR1 GTSNPN, CDR2 SVGIG (reference sequence). The CDR3 sequence is 14 residues long. CDR3 in DNA: TGTGCCTGGAGTTCTAAACGAGGGTGGCATGAGCAGTTCTTC. Protein: CAWSSKRGWHEQFF.

This clone was seen a single time. The chain carries TRBV7-2 and TRBJ2-3; 12 nucleotides match TRBD2. Unmatched junction bases numbered 7, after V lost 6 bases and J lost 3 bases. The CDR3 loop spans 16 amino acids. CDR1 is SGHTA and CDR2 is FQGNSA in the germline V gene. CDR3 amino acids: CASSRGGTSGTDTQYF. The CDR3 DNA reads as TGTGCCAGCAGTCGAGGGGGGACTAGCGGGACAGATACGCAGTATTTT.

The gene calls are TRBV5-1 and TRBJ1-2; D is unresolved. The V end lost 4 bases, the J end lost 3 bases, and 10 bases lay between the germline ends. The CDR3 runs 13 residues. Germline loops: CDR1 SGHRS, CDR2 YFSETQ. The CDR3: CASSQDGDYGYTF. CDR3 nucleotide sequence: TGCGCCAGCAGCCAGGACGGAGACTATGGCTACACCTTC.